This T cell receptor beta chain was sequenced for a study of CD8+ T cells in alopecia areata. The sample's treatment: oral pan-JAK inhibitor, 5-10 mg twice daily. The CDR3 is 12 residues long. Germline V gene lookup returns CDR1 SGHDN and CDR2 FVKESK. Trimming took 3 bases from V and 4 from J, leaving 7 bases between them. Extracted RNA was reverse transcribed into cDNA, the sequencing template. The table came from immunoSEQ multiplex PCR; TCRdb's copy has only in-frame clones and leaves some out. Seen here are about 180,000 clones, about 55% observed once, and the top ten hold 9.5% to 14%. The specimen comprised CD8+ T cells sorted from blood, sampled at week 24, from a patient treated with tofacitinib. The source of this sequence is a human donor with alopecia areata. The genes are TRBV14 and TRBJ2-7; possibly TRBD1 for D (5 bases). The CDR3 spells CASSHDSYEQYF. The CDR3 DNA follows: TGTGCCAGCAGCCACGACAGTTACGAGCAGTACTTC.